This section outlines one TCR beta chain sequence together with its context. The record originates from a study of blood T cell repertoires in COVID-19. At the level of the study: PBMCs, B-cell-depleted T cells, or T cells were the source of the cDNA or gDNA that made up the material.

Only in-frame clones appear in the TCRdb table, and some are missing; sequencing was by immunoSEQ multiplex PCR. The sample shows around 200,000 clones, approximately 90% of them seen only once. With 1 base clipped from V and 1 base from J, the junction kept 7 bases outside the gene matches. CDR1 is SGHTA, CDR2 FQGNSA, per germline. This CDR3 has 16 amino acids. The specimen sequenced was peripheral blood. The J gene is TRBJ2-7, the V gene TRBV7-2; 7 positions agree with TRBD2. The sequence came from a man of 80 years or more with acute or convalescent COVID-19. Here the CDR3 DNA reads TGTGCCAGCAGCTTAGGGGGGAGCGGGGCTTCCTACGAGCAGTACTTC. It yields the protein CASSLGGSGASYEQYF.